This T cell receptor beta chain was identified during a study of T-cell reconstitution after alpha-beta-depleted transplantation in children. This clonotype showed up just once. As yet, its antigen is unknown. Study-wide results and caveats: Elevated TCRbeta diversity at day 60 was traced, in some patients, to surviving recipient T cells and thymic progenitors. At around two months after transplant, the alpha-beta T cells were reportedly derived from several hundred expanded clones that came from non-depleted graft cells. One year after transplant, T-cell counts and diversity came mostly from newly produced T cells.

Preparation of the TCRbeta library used unique molecular identifiers. TCRdb ran MiXCR on the PCR reads and lists one entry per CDR3 protein. The table has about 110,000 distinct CDR3 sequences, roughly 23% seen once. With V trimmed by 2 bases and J by 4 bases, 15 bases remained unmatched. The CDR3 runs 19 residues. Per germline, CDR1 SGHAT and CDR2 FQNNGV. The material sequenced was PBMCs, mostly from graft donor cells, taken 180 days after TCRalphabeta/CD19-depleted stem cell transplant. The J gene is TRBJ2-5, the V gene TRBV11-2, with 11 bases matching TRBD2. The receptor was derived from a male patient aged 2-9 years who had a stem cell transplant for chronic granulomatous disease, so the T cells may come from the graft donor. DNA for the CDR3: TGTGCCAGCAGCTTATGGCGCCTAGCGGGAGGATGGAGGGGAGAGACCCAGTACTTC. This translates into CASSLWRLAGGWRGETQYF.